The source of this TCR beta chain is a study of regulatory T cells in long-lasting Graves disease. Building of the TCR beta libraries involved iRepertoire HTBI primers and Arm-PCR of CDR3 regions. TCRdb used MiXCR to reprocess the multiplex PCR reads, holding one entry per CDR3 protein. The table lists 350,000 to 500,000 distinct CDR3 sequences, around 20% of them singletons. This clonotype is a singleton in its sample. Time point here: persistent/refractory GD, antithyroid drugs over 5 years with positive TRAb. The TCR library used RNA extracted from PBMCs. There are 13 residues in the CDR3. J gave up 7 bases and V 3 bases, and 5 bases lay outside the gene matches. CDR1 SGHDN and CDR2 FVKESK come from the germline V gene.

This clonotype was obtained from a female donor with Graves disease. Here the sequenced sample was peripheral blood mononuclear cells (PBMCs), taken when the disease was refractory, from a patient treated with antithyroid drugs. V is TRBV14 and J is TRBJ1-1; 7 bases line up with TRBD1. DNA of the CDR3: TGTGCCAGCAGCCAGGGACAGAGAATTGAAGCTTTCTTT. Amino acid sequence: CASSQGQRIEAFF.